This T cell receptor (beta chain) was obtained from a study of blood T cells in healthy people across ages (dated by TCRdb to the mid-2010s). With respect to the entire study: In model experiments, template switching captured roughly one uniquely barcoded TCR beta cDNA molecule for every two T cells. The study analyzed two additional independent replicas of 1 million unique cDNA reads from the same blood draw for two donors, one aged 18 to 30 and one aged 80 or older. Donors were grouped into four age groups: young (average roughly 17 years), middle-aged (39), aged (around 56) and long-lived (less than 85). Age-related changes in TCR beta repertoire diversity were measured in the study by deep sequencing normalized with unique cDNA molecular identifiers. To avoid experimental bias, donors of different ages were distributed randomly across sequencing lanes. Broader findings and caveats from the paper: Estimates of total diversity from one million sequenced T cells were regarded as lower bounds and underestimates. Because profiling used bulk unsorted PBMCs, naive and antigen-experienced compartments could not be compared conclusively. Observed TCR beta diversity per million T cells fell roughly linearly with age, and a significant reduction was already apparent by age approximately 40. Observed TCR beta diversity correlated strongly with the percentage of naive T cells measured by flow cytometry. The long-lived group showed more naive CD4+ T cells, fewer expanded clones and increased TCR diversity than the aged group, suggesting age selection. Because the CMV infection status of the donors was unknown, age-related changes in expanded clonotypes may potentially have been confounded.

About this clonotype: The antigen this receptor binds is unknown. Base qualities are not provided; no much larger clone lies one nucleotide away.

Donors were 39 systemically healthy Caucasian individuals from Russia aged 6 to 90 years. Each donor gave 8 to 10 milliliters of peripheral blood, drawn into EDTA-treated Vacutainer tubes. Ficoll-Paque density-gradient centrifugation was used to isolate PBMCs, with at least 6.5 million per sample. Total RNA was extracted from PBMCs with Trizol reagent, with at least 5.5 micrograms obtained per sample. The percentages of naive CD45RAhigh/CD27high T cells were determined by flow cytometry on a PBMC aliquot from every donor. The CDR3 sequence holds 15 residues, the cysteine and phenylalanine included. Only the CDR3 DNA stays, 45 bases, in frame from base 1. The germline V gene specifies MNHNS as CDR1 and SASEGT as CDR2. After removal of 2 bases from V and 2 bases from J, the junction retains 1 base not matched to a gene. Receptors were amplified or captured by 5' RACE. The sequencer was an Illumina HiSeq 2500. A second PCR of roughly 6 to 11 cycles was performed with a sample-barcoded 5' primer and a J-beta primer mix. A template-switch 5' adaptor carrying 12 random nucleotides introduced a unique molecular identifier onto each TCR beta cDNA molecule. Each sample yielded at least 2.5 million CDR3-containing paired-end reads. First-strand cDNA was synthesized from all RNA with the Mint cDNA synthesis kit, primed by a TRBC-specific oligonucleotide. Following uracil-DNA glycosylase treatment, all cDNA underwent a first 18-cycle PCR with the universal primers M1SS and BC2_uni_R. The study's own analysis went as follows. Normalization of each sample was performed by random selection of 1 million high-quality reads, each carrying a distinct molecular identifier. Instead of being binned into consensus sequences, reads that shared molecular identifiers were thrown out. MiTCR, set to a Q25 quality threshold and the strictest error-elimination algorithm, was used for CDR3 identification, clonotype clustering and error correction. A nonparametric unseen species model with Euler transformation was used to estimate a lower bound on total TCR beta diversity. The raw public data were reprocessed by TCRdb itself: fastp quality trimming at Q25, MiXCR clonotype calling, in-frame beta chains only. Identical CDR3 protein sequences are pooled into one entry, listed with their most common genes and DNA. TCRdb, not the authors, supplied the V and J calls. The sample data list about 940,000 distinct CDR3 sequences, and approximately 49% of these were observed just once. Clones ranked in the top ten supply around an eighth of the sample.

The sample taken for sequencing was blood. The clonotype originates from a man aged 25-40 years in good health. The sequence is built from TRBV6-1 and TRBJ2-5; 11 bases in between match TRBD2. The nucleotide sequence is given as TGTGCCAGCAGTGAAACTAGCGGGGGTCAAGAGACCCAGTACTTC. It specifies CASSETSGGQETQYF.